These 26 T cell receptor beta chains were sequenced from one sample in a study of blood T cell repertoires in COVID-19. Sequenced by immunoSEQ multiplex PCR; TCRdb stores in-frame clones only, minus some. The top ten clones hold around 2% of a sample with approximately 160,000 clones, more than 80% of them seen once. The sample taken for sequencing was peripheral blood. These receptors were obtained from a woman aged 55-70 years with COVID-19, enrolled during active disease.

V is TRBV7-2 and J is TRBJ1-5; D unresolved. Trimming shortened V by 4 bases and J by 2 bases, and 9 bases separated the two germline ends. CDR1 and CDR2 (germline): SGHTA, FQGNSA. The CDR3 runs 14 residues. CDR3 coding DNA: TGTGCCAGCAGCTCCGCGATAGGCAATCAGCCCCAGCATTTT. As protein: CASSSAIGNQPQHF.

The chain combines TRBV5-6 with TRBJ2-5, with 9 bases matching TRBD1. After removal of 3 bases from V and 5 bases from J, the junction contained 8 bases not matched to a gene. The CDR3 extends over 15 amino acids. CDR1 is SGHDT, CDR2 YYEEEE, per germline. The chain's CDR3 is CASSYGQGPGETQYF. The CDR3 DNA reads as TGTGCCAGCAGCTATGGACAGGGGCCCGGGGAGACCCAGTACTTC.

This clone was detected only once. The V call is TRBV2, the J call TRBJ2-6; TRBD1 might be the D (6 bases). V dropped 8 bases and J dropped 3 bases, with 11 bases sitting between them. The CDR3 has 14 residues. Germline assignment: CDR1 SNHLY and CDR2 FYNNEI. In nucleotides, the CDR3 is TGTGCCAGCCTAGGGGGTGGTGGGGCCAACGTCCTGACTTTC. This sequence encodes CASLGGGGANVLTF.

The chain joins TRBV10-3 to TRBJ1-2; D not certain. Trimming cost V 0 bases and J 4 bases, with 12 bases left between them. Germline CDR1 is ENHRY and CDR2 is SYGVKD. The CDR3 totals 15 residues. CDR3 protein: CAISESWVGSYGYTF. The CDR3 coding sequence is TGTGCCATCAGTGAGTCGTGGGTGGGGAGCTATGGCTACACCTTC.

This chain uses TRBV6-1 with TRBJ1-5; no reliable D call. The length of the CDR3 is 16 residues. V dropped 2 bases and J dropped 0 bases, with 11 bases sitting between them. The germline V gene has CDR1 MNHNS and CDR2 SASEGT. The CDR3 DNA follows: TGTGCCAGCAGTGAAATTGGAGGGTTTAGCAATCAGCCCCAGCATTTT. Translation: CASSEIGGFSNQPQHF.

The table lists this clone with a few counts. The rearrangement links TRBV5-8 to TRBJ2-7; D is undetermined. This CDR3 comprises 12 residues. CDR1 SGHTS and CDR2 YDEGEE come from the germline V gene. Trimming shortened V by 1 base and J by 9 bases, and 11 bases separated the two germline ends. CDR3 DNA: TGTGCCAGCAGCTTGTACAGCTATGTGCAGTACTTC. It codes for CASSLYSYVQYF.

This chain joins TRBV7-2 and TRBJ1-6, with 8 bases that match TRBD1. Germline assignment: CDR1 SGHTA and CDR2 FQGNSA. This CDR3 contains 19 residues. Trimming removed 3 bases from V and 6 bases from J; junction bases left unmatched: 16. The CDR3 nucleotides are TGTGCCAGCAGCTTGTTCGGGGCAGGGGGCGAATTCGGTAATTCACCCCTCCACTTT. It codes for CASSLFGAGGEFGNSPLHF. The variable domain in full, completed from reference TRBV7-2 and TRBJ1-6, reads GAGVSQSPSNKVTEKGKDVELRCDPISGHTALYWYRQSLGQGLEFLIYFQGNSAPDKSGLPSDRFSAERTGGSVSTLTIQRTQQEDSAVYLCASSLFGAGGEFGNSPLHFGNGTRLTVT.

This clone turned up a few times. The chain is built from TRBV4-1 and TRBJ1-4; 7 nucleotides agree with TRBD1. The junction had 5 bases not matched to a gene; V was cut back by 4 bases and J by 0 bases. The CDR3 is made up of 16 amino acids. Germline loops: CDR1 MGHRA, CDR2 YSYEKL. Here the CDR3 DNA reads TGCGCCAGCAGCCCAGGACAGGTTCCAACTAATGAAAAACTGTTTTTT. Its protein product is CASSPGQVPTNEKLFF.

This rearrangement joins TRBV23-1 to TRBJ1-1, with D unclear. TRBV23-1 is assigned to the ORF class and has an uncertain function. The CDR3 is 13 amino acids. V was clipped by 3 bases and J by 3 bases, with 8 bases between them. This CDR3 reads CASSQDCYTEAFF. The CDR3 coding sequence is TGCGCCAGCAGTCAGGACTGTTACACTGAAGCTTTCTTT.

This rearrangement joins TRBV14 to TRBJ2-3, with a tentative D call TRBD2 (5 bases). Germline CDR1 and CDR2: SGHDN and FVKESK. V was shortened by 6 bases and J by 2 bases, with 15 bases between the two germline ends. The CDR3 runs to 15 residues. In DNA form, the CDR3 reads TGTGCCAGCAGTCGTCGTGGAGGAAACACAGATACGCAGTATTTT. This sequence encodes CASSRRGGNTDTQYF.

The rearrangement joins TRBV4-3 to TRBJ2-2; possible D gene TRBD1, 5 bases. The CDR3 runs 14 residues. The germline V gene encodes CDR1 LGHNA and CDR2 YSLEER. Trimming left V 2 bases short and J 9 bases short, with 13 bases between. CDR3 region: CASSQPGQGRELFF. Here the CDR3 DNA reads TGCGCCAGCAGCCAACCCGGGCAGGGCAGGGAGCTGTTTTTT.

This chain links TRBV4-1 with TRBJ2-7; TRBD2 is a possible D gene (5 bases). Germline lookup yields CDR1 MGHRA and CDR2 YSYEKL. This CDR3 is 15 amino acids long. V lost 1 base and J 5 bases, leaving 15 bases between the germline ends. The chain's CDR3 is CASSQGAGGPDEQYF. CDR3 coding DNA: TGCGCCAGCAGCCAAGGGGCAGGCGGGCCTGACGAGCAGTACTTC.

The rearrangement joins TRBV5-5 to TRBJ1-1; 7 nucleotides agree with TRBD1. Unmatched junction bases numbered 3, after V lost 0 bases and J lost 7 bases. The CDR3 extends over 13 amino acids. Germline CDR1 reads SGHKS; CDR2 reads YYEKEE (reference sequence). This CDR3 is CASSLETGREAFF. CDR3 coding DNA: TGTGCCAGCAGCTTGGAGACAGGGCGTGAAGCTTTCTTT.

This sequence joins TRBV7-9 and TRBJ1-2; the D gene is possibly TRBD1 (5 bases). From germline, CDR1 is SEHNR and CDR2 FQNEAQ (reference sequence). CDR3 length: 13 residues. V was trimmed by 1 base and J by 6 bases, leaving 9 bases between them. CDR3 in amino acids: CASSLGRVDGYTF. DNA of the CDR3: TGTGCCAGCAGCTTAGGCAGGGTCGATGGCTACACCTTC.

The chain combines TRBV2 with TRBJ2-3; TRBD2 matches at 8 bases. CDR3 length: 16 amino acids. The junction had 5 bases not matched to a gene; V was cut back by 0 bases and J by 3 bases. Germline-derived CDR1 and CDR2 are SNHLY and FYNNEI. As DNA, the CDR3 is TGTGCCAGCAGTGAAGCCGGACTAGCCGCGACAGATACGCAGTATTTT. This sequence encodes CASSEAGLAATDTQYF.

The V and J genes are TRBV6-5 and TRBJ2-7, with 9 bases matching TRBD1. There are 13 residues in the CDR3. The trim removed 6 bases at V and 2 bases at J, leaving 2 bases unmatched. Germline lookup yields CDR1 MNHEY and CDR2 SVGAGI. Here the CDR3 DNA reads TGTGCCAGCAGCCGGGACAGGGCCTACGAGCAGTACTTC. Protein product: CASSRDRAYEQYF.

The V and J genes are TRBV4-3 and TRBJ1-5, with no clear D. The germline V and J ends were trimmed by 4 bases and 4 bases, with 14 bases remaining between them. Germline CDR1 and CDR2: LGHNA and YSLEER. The CDR3 sequence is 15 residues long. In DNA, the CDR3 is TGCGCCAGCAGCCTCTATTGGGCCTTAAATCAGCCCCAGCATTTT. Translation: CASSLYWALNQPQHF.

The chain uses TRBV19 and TRBJ2-7; 9 bases align to TRBD1. J was trimmed by 0 bases and V by 3 bases; bases with no gene match: 6. The CDR3 is 16 residues long. Looked up from germline, CDR1 is LNHDA and CDR2 is SQIVND (reference sequence). CDR3 bases: TGTGCCAGTAGTATGTCTGTGGGACAGGGCTCCTACGAGCAGTACTTC. Translated, it gives CASSMSVGQGSYEQYF.

The chain joins TRBV12-3 or TRBV12-4 to TRBJ1-2; 9 positions match TRBD1. V was clipped by 8 bases and J by 8 bases; unmatched bases: 9. This CDR3 is built from 13 residues. The DNA of the CDR3 is TGTGCCAGCGGTCCGGGACAGGGAGGCGGCTACACCTTC. As protein: CASGPGQGGGYTF.

This chain joins TRBV11-2 and TRBJ2-2, with TRBD1 matching over 8 bases. The junction had 1 base not matched to a gene; V was cut back by 6 bases and J by 1 base. CDR3 size: 14 residues. Germline V CDR1 and CDR2: SGHAT, FQNNGV. The CDR3 loop reads CASRGTGNTGELFF. For the CDR3, the DNA is TGTGCCAGCAGAGGGACAGGGAACACCGGGGAGCTGTTTTTT.

J is TRBJ2-2 and V is TRBV6-2 or TRBV6-3; D is possibly TRBD2 (7 bases). V was cut by 4 bases and J by 6 bases, with 15 bases left in between. Per the germline V gene, CDR1 is MNHEY and CDR2 is SVGEGT. The CDR3 is 15 residues long. CDR3: CASSFAGAGAGELFF. The CDR3 nucleotides are TGTGCCAGCAGTTTCGCGGGGGCGGGCGCCGGGGAGCTGTTTTTT.

The genes are TRBV7-2 and TRBJ1-5; no firm D call. This CDR3 is 14 amino acids long. The germline gives CDR1 SGHTA, CDR2 FQGNSA. The V end was cut by 2 bases, the J end by 8 bases, with 13 bases between. CDR3 DNA sequence: TGTGCCAGCAGCTTATCGACTAAGAGTGAGCCCCAGCATTTT. The encoded protein is CASSLSTKSEPQHF.

The rearrangement uses TRBV5-1 and TRBJ1-2, with 7 bases that match TRBD1. Germline V lookup: CDR1 SGHRS, CDR2 YFSETQ. Trimming took 0 bases from V and 3 from J; bases not matched to a gene: 2. CDR3 length equals 14 residues. CDR3 coding DNA: TGCGCCAGCAGCTTGGGAGGGGGCGACTATGGCTACACCTTC. As protein: CASSLGGGDYGYTF.

V usage is TRBV2 and J usage is TRBJ1-5; D perhaps matches TRBD1 (5 bases). Germline CDR1 is SNHLY and CDR2 is FYNNEI. The length of the CDR3 is 15 residues. The V end lost 4 bases, the J end lost 6 bases, and 16 bases lay between the germline ends. DNA for the CDR3: TGTGCCAGCAGTGTTTGGGAGGGGACGAGTCAGCCCCAGCATTTT. It specifies CASSVWEGTSQPQHF.

This chain connects TRBV10-3 to TRBJ1-1, with 9 bases fitting TRBD1. The V and J ends lost 6 bases and 4 bases, in that order; junction bases with no gene match: 9. The germline V gene has CDR1 ENHRY and CDR2 SYGVKD. This CDR3 region has 15 residues. The CDR3 DNA follows: TGTGCCATCAGCGTCCCGGGACAGGGTACCACTGAAGCTTTCTTT. It translates to CAISVPGQGTTEAFF.

The chain is built from TRBV3-1 (or the pseudogene TRBV3-2) and TRBJ2-3; no definite D call. CDR1 and CDR2 from the germline V gene are LGHDT and YNNKEL (reference sequence). The CDR3 totals 14 residues. Trimming cost V 9 bases and J 0 bases, with 13 bases left between them. CDR3 sequence (DNA): TGTGCCAGGCCTCAGGAAAGTAGCACAGATACGCAGTATTTT. Its translation is CARPQESSTDTQYF.